This T cell receptor beta chain was sequenced for a study of radiotherapy plus CTLA-4 blockade in lung cancer. The V and J ends lost 3 bases and 4 bases respectively, with 13 bases between them. Germline CDR1 reads MDHEN; CDR2 reads SYDVKM. The CDR3 length is 15 residues. Some clones are missing from TCRdb's copy, which holds only in-frame ones; the method was immunoSEQ multiplex PCR. In the table there are about 80,000 clones, about 86% of which are singletons. The clonotype comes from a human donor with non-small cell lung cancer who had a partial response to radiotherapy plus ipilimumab. J is TRBJ2-1 and V is TRBV28; D perhaps matches TRBD2 (6 bases). This sample comprised peripheral blood, obtained from a patient treated with radiotherapy plus ipilimumab. The DNA for the CDR3 is TGTGCCAGCAGTTTTCCCGCGCTAGCGTACAATGAGCAGTTCTTC. It encodes CASSFPALAYNEQFF.